A single sample gave rise to the 20 T cell receptor beta chains below, sequenced in a study of blood T cell repertoires in COVID-19. Assay: immunoSEQ multiplex PCR; the TCRdb copy retains only in-frame clones and omits some. The sample consists of 180,000 or so clones, 85% to 90% of them appearing once. Source material: PBMCs or T cells enriched from blood (not recorded which). These receptors were collected from a woman in her thirties or forties with acute COVID-19.

The CDR3 spells CASSQGDLLAGGLRETQYF. In DNA form, the CDR3 reads TGTGCCAGCAGCCAAGGGGACCTCCTAGCGGGAGGTTTAAGAGAGACCCAGTACTTC. The rearrangement links TRBV14 to TRBJ2-5, with 11 bases aligning to TRBD2. Germline loops: CDR1 SGHDN, CDR2 FVKESK. CDR3 length: 19 amino acids. V was pared by 1 base and J by 4 bases, with 14 bases of the junction left unmatched.

The CDR3 sequence is CASSLEGQGADTQYF. CDR3 coding DNA: TGCGCCAGCAGCTTGGAGGGACAGGGCGCAGATACGCAGTATTTT. This chain uses TRBV5-1 with TRBJ2-3, with 9 bases lining up with TRBD1. The CDR3 is 15 residues long. V was pared by 0 bases and J by 4 bases, with 3 bases of the junction left unmatched. CDR1 and CDR2 (germline): SGHRS, YFSETQ. Full variable domain (outside the CDR3, taken from reference TRBV5-1 and TRBJ2-3): KAGVTQTPRYLIKTRGQQVTLSCSPISGHRSVSWYQQTPGQGLQFLFEYFSETQRNKGNFPGRFSGRQFSNSRSEMNVSTLELGDSALYLCASSLEGQGADTQYFGPGTRLTVL.

V is TRBV10-3 and J is TRBJ2-1; D is undetermined. The CDR3 length is 14 residues. The V gene's germline CDR1 is ENHRY and CDR2 SYGVKD. V was trimmed by 4 bases and J by 2 bases, leaving 9 bases between them. The CDR3 bases are TGTGCCATCAGTGCAACAATTACCTACAATGAGCAGTTCTTC. It yields the protein CAISATITYNEQFF.

The chain joins TRBV5-5 to TRBJ2-3, with TRBD1 matching over 7 bases. The CDR3 loop spans 16 amino acids. V was clipped by 4 bases and J by 2 bases; unmatched bases: 10. Germline CDR1 and CDR2: SGHKS and YYEKEE (reference sequence). The CDR3, as DNA: TGTGCCAGCAGCGAAACGGACAGGACCTCCACAGATACGCAGTATTTT. Translation: CASSETDRTSTDTQYF. Filled out from reference TRBV5-5 and TRBJ2-3, the complete variable domain reads DAGVTQSPTHLIKTRGQQVTLRCSPISGHKSVSWYQQVLGQGPQFIFQYYEKEERGRGNFPDRFSARQFPNYSSELNVNALLLGDSALYLCASSETDRTSTDTQYFGPGTRLTVL.

The rearrangement joins TRBV4-1 to TRBJ2-1, with TRBD2 matching 8 bases. CDR1 is MGHRA, CDR2 YSYEKL, per germline. This CDR3 comprises 20 residues. V dropped 0 bases and J dropped 0; count of bases not matched to a gene: 13. As DNA, the CDR3 is TGCGCCAGCAGCCAAGATCGCGCTAGCGGGCTTGCCAGCTCCTACAATGAGCAGTTCTTC. It is translated as CASSQDRASGLASSYNEQFF.

This clone was observed many times. J is TRBJ2-1 and V is TRBV19; 8 positions agree with TRBD2. After removal of 3 bases from V and 3 bases from J, the junction contained 7 bases not matched to a gene. Germline V gene data show CDR1 as LNHDA and CDR2 as SQIVND (reference sequence). The CDR3 runs to 16 residues. The CDR3 DNA sequence: TGTGCCAGTAGTATGTTACGGCGGGGGGTCTACAATGAGCAGTTCTTC. Protein product: CASSMLRRGVYNEQFF.

This clone has just one count. The gene calls are TRBV3-1 (or the pseudogene TRBV3-2) and TRBJ2-1; TRBD2 matches at 13 bases. The germline V gene has CDR1 LGHDT and CDR2 YNNKEL (reference sequence). V trimming: 0 bases; J trimming: 4 bases; junction bases outside the gene matches: 6. The CDR3 contains 18 residues. The CDR3 region has the DNA TGTGCCAGCAGCCAAGAGGGTTGGACTAGCGGGAGTTACAATGAGCAGTTCTTC. The encoded protein is CASSQEGWTSGSYNEQFF.

The chain links TRBV7-6 to TRBJ2-2, with a tentative D call TRBD1 (6 bases). Trimming pared 5 bases from V and 5 bases from J, leaving 15 bases between. The CDR3 is 15 residues long. Germline assignment: CDR1 SGHVS and CDR2 FNYEAQ. CDR3 in DNA: TGTGCCAGCAGCCTCCATATTGACAGGACCGGGGAGCTGTTTTTT. Amino acids: CASSLHIDRTGELFF.

The V gene is TRBV11-2, the J gene TRBJ1-3; D remains unclear. Germline V lookup: CDR1 SGHAT, CDR2 FQNNGV. V lost 5 bases and J lost 0, with 8 bases in between. The CDR3 has 14 residues. The CDR3 region is CASSRGGSGNTIYF. In DNA form, the CDR3 reads TGTGCCAGCAGCCGCGGTGGCTCTGGAAACACCATATATTTT.

This clone turned up a few times. The chain links TRBV2 to TRBJ2-3; TRBD1 aligns across 9 bases. The CDR3 covers 15 residues. Trimming at V came to 1 base and at J to 6 bases, leaving 5 bases not matched to a gene. Germline V gives CDR1 SNHLY, CDR2 FYNNEI. The CDR3 DNA follows: TGTGCCAGCAGTGAAGACAGGGGGCGCTCGGATACGCAGTATTTT. This encodes CASSEDRGRSDTQYF.

There are a few counts of this clone. This chain links TRBV7-9 with TRBJ2-1, with D uncertain. V lost 1 base to trimming and J lost 6 bases, with 7 bases between them. CDR3 size: 13 residues. Germline V lookup: CDR1 SEHNR, CDR2 FQNEAQ (reference sequence). The CDR3 is CASSLVGRNEQFF. In DNA, the CDR3 is TGTGCCAGCAGCTTAGTCGGTCGCAATGAGCAGTTCTTC.

The chain links TRBV5-6 to TRBJ2-7, with 12 bases matching TRBD1. CDR3 length: 16 amino acids. Germline CDR1 SGHDT, CDR2 YYEEEE. Losses at the gene ends were 4 bases for V and 4 bases for J; bases not matched to a gene: 9. CDR3 in DNA: TGTGCCAGCAGCACACCCGGGACAGGGGGCGCGTACGAGCAGTACTTC. This encodes CASSTPGTGGAYEQYF. Together with reference TRBV5-6 and TRBJ2-7, the CDR3 gives the full variable domain: DAGVTQSPTHLIKTRGQQVTLRCSPKSGHDTVSWYQQALGQGPQFIFQYYEEEERQRGNFPDRFSGHQFPNYSSELNVNALLLGDSALYLCASSTPGTGGAYEQYFGPGTRLTVT.

This rearrangement joins TRBV30 to TRBJ1-1; no reliable D call. The CDR3 length is 12 residues. V lost 3 bases and J 6 bases, leaving 11 bases between the germline ends. Germline V gene sequence: CDR1 GTSNPN, CDR2 SVGIG (reference sequence). This CDR3 is CAWSLNFAEAFF. The CDR3 nucleotides read TGTGCCTGGAGCCTAAATTTCGCTGAAGCTTTCTTT. Together with reference TRBV30 and TRBJ1-1, the CDR3 gives the full variable domain: SQTIHQWPATLVQPVGSPLSLECTVEGTSNPNLYWYRQAAGRGLQLLFYSVGIGQISSEVPQNLSASRPQDRQFILSSKKLLLSDSGFYLCAWSLNFAEAFFGQGTRLTVV.

The chain is built from TRBV6-5 and TRBJ2-1, with 8 bases matching TRBD1. Germline CDR1 is MNHEY and CDR2 is SVGAGI. The CDR3 has 13 amino acids. Trimming at V came to 8 bases and at J to 5 bases, leaving 5 bases not matched to a gene. This chain's CDR3 is CASSRDRNNEQFF. Here the CDR3 DNA reads TGTGCCAGCTCCCGGGACAGGAACAATGAGCAGTTCTTC.

This chain connects TRBV7-2 to TRBJ2-5; D is possibly TRBD2 (6 bases). Trimming took off 5 bases at V and 1 base at J, with 11 bases between the two ends. The V gene's germline CDR1 is SGHTA and CDR2 FQGNSA. The CDR3 has 14 amino acids. For the CDR3, the DNA is TGTGCCAGCAGCCCGCGGGGAACCCAAGAGACCCAGTACTTC. This codes for CASSPRGTQETQYF.

This clone was seen just once. The chain joins TRBV4-3 to TRBJ2-7; 12 positions agree with TRBD2. The CDR3 is 15 amino acids. Trimming cost V 1 base and J 3 bases; bases outside gene matches: 1. Germline CDR1 and CDR2: LGHNA and YSLEER. CDR3 amino acids: CASSQGTSGNYEQYF. The DNA of the CDR3 is TGCGCCAGCAGCCAAGGGACTAGCGGGAACTACGAGCAGTACTTC.

The chain employs TRBV21-1 and TRBJ1-5; TRBD1 is taken as the D call from the table, unchecked against the DNA. TRBV21-1 is a recognized pseudogene. This CDR3 is 16 amino acids long. CDR3 sequence: CASSKALCGTEQPQHF. The CDR3 region has the DNA TGTGCCAGCAGCAAAGCGCTTTGTGGGACAGAGCAGCCCCAGCATTTT.

V gene TRBV30 combines with J gene TRBJ2-3; no clear D gene. The V and J ends lost 2 bases and 4 bases respectively, with 16 bases between them. CDR1 and CDR2 from the germline V gene are GTSNPN and SVGIG (reference sequence). The CDR3 extends over 15 amino acids. The CDR3: CAWSPGLNDADTQYF. The CDR3 DNA is TGTGCCTGGAGTCCAGGCCTTAACGACGCAGATACGCAGTATTTT. The full variable domain, completed using reference TRBV30 and TRBJ2-3, is SQTIHQWPATLVQPVGSPLSLECTVEGTSNPNLYWYRQAAGRGLQLLFYSVGIGQISSEVPQNLSASRPQDRQFILSSKKLLLSDSGFYLCAWSPGLNDADTQYFGPGTRLTVL.

V is TRBV6-5 and J is TRBJ1-2, with D uncertain. Germline-derived CDR1 and CDR2 are MNHEY and SVGAGI. V was shortened by 5 bases and J by 4 bases, with 17 bases between the two germline ends. This CDR3 region has 15 residues. The CDR3 reads CASSRTLKSGYGYTF. In nucleotides, the CDR3 is TGTGCCAGCAGTCGAACCCTTAAAAGCGGCTATGGCTACACCTTC.

V is TRBV27 and J is TRBJ2-7; D is uncertain. The CDR3 totals 13 residues. Trimming stripped 6 bases from V and 0 bases from J, with 9 bases between. From germline, CDR1 is MNHEY and CDR2 SMNVEV (reference sequence). The CDR3 region is CASRQSPSYEQYF. CDR3 in DNA: TGTGCCAGCAGACAGTCCCCCTCCTACGAGCAGTACTTC.